A single sample is the source of the 7 T cell receptor beta chains below, sequenced in a study of blood T cell repertoires in COVID-19. Repertoires were generated with immunoSEQ multiplex PCR, while TCRdb's copy carries only in-frame clones and drops some. The table lists about 190,000 clones, about 87% of them singletons, with less than 3.5% in the top ten. The sample was peripheral blood. The source is a man aged 40-55 years with active or convalescent COVID-19.

This clone was seen only a few times. This chain connects TRBV27 to TRBJ2-7, with 7 nucleotides matching TRBD1. From germline, CDR1 is MNHEY and CDR2 SMNVEV (reference sequence). V dropped 5 bases and J dropped 4; count of bases not matched to a gene: 8. This CDR3 has 14 residues. CDR3 in amino acids: CASSPPGQIYEQYF. The CDR3 coding sequence is TGTGCCAGCAGTCCACCGGGACAGATATACGAGCAGTACTTC.

The chain is built from TRBV19 and TRBJ2-2; D is possibly TRBD1 (6 bases). There are 17 residues in the CDR3. Trimming took off 0 bases at V and 5 bases at J, with 16 bases between the two ends. Looked up from germline, CDR1 is LNHDA and CDR2 is SQIVND (reference sequence). CDR3 region: CASSIDLYRETTGELFF. For the CDR3, the DNA is TGTGCCAGTAGTATAGATCTGTACAGGGAAACGACCGGGGAGCTGTTTTTT.

The chain employs TRBV5-1 and TRBJ2-2; weak D call: TRBD1 (6 bases). From germline, CDR1 is SGHRS and CDR2 YFSETQ. The CDR3 sequence is 13 residues long. Trimming pared 4 bases from V and 6 bases from J, leaving 10 bases between. CDR3 bases: TGCGCCAGCAGCGTAGGACAGCCCGGGGAGCTGTTTTTT. Its protein product is CASSVGQPGELFF.

This chain joins TRBV29-1 and TRBJ1-1; TRBD1 is a possible D gene (5 bases). This CDR3 comprises 12 residues. Trimming left V 1 base short and J 6 bases short, with 9 bases between. CDR1 is SQVTM, CDR2 ANQGSEA, per germline. CDR3 amino acids: CSVEVSGAEAFF. The CDR3 bases are TGCAGCGTTGAAGTTTCGGGGGCTGAAGCTTTCTTT.

This clone was counted between two and nine times. Other nucleotide sequences in the sample specify the same CDR3. V usage is TRBV3-1 (or the pseudogene TRBV3-2) and J usage is TRBJ1-1; D remains unclear. CDR3 length equals 14 residues. V shed 1 base and J shed 4 bases, with 10 bases lying between them. Per the germline V gene, CDR1 is LGHDT and CDR2 is YNNKEL (reference sequence). Here the CDR3 reads CASSQASGGTEAFF. CDR3 coding DNA: TGTGCCAGCAGCCAAGCCTCGGGAGGCACTGAAGCTTTCTTT.

This clone was recorded only once. The chain has TRBV4-2 and TRBJ1-6; 8 nucleotides agree with TRBD1. The CDR3 extends over 16 amino acids. The germline CDR1 and CDR2 sequences are LGHNA and YNFKEQ. V shed 3 bases, J shed 9 bases, and the junction held 10 bases outside the gene matches. CDR3 in amino acids: CASSHPDRGNGSPLHF. Here the CDR3 DNA reads TGTGCCAGCAGCCACCCCGACAGGGGCAATGGTTCACCCCTCCACTTT.

The V and J genes are TRBV28 and TRBJ1-6; D is ambiguous. CDR3 length: 13 amino acids. CDR1 and CDR2 from the germline V gene are MDHEN and SYDVKM. The V end was cut by 2 bases, the J end by 7 bases, with 6 bases between. The CDR3 sequence is CASSLILNSPLHF. The CDR3 DNA sequence: TGTGCCAGCAGTTTAATTCTGAATTCACCCCTCCACTTT.